The 27 T cell receptor beta chains below were found in one sample sequenced in a study of blood T cell repertoires in COVID-19. The repertoire was sequenced with immunoSEQ multiplex PCR; TCRdb's copy has only in-frame clones and lacks some. The repertoire includes around 260,000 clones, about 89% of them detected once, and 0.94% sits in the top ten. Sequenced material: peripheral blood. The receptors originated from a woman aged 40 to 50 who had recovered from COVID-19.

The chain has TRBV25-1 and TRBJ1-4, with D perhaps TRBD1 (6 bases). The CDR3 totals 12 residues. Per germline, CDR1 MGHDK and CDR2 SYGVNS. V lost 3 bases and J 8 bases, leaving 7 bases between the germline ends. CDR3 in DNA: TGTGCCAGCAGTGACCAGGGGGAAAAACTGTTTTTT. Protein product: CASSDQGEKLFF.

This clone was seen more than once but under ten times. One end of the junction fails to match germline, which may point to a read error. V is TRBV7-2 and J is TRBJ2-7, with D tentatively TRBD2 (6 bases). Germline V gives CDR1 SGHTA, CDR2 FQGNSA. This CDR3 has 13 amino acids. The CDR3 DNA reads as TGTGCCAGCAGCTTACGTCGAGCGGGTGAGCCGTACTTC. This gives the protein CASSLRRAGEPYF.

The chain links TRBV5-1 to TRBJ2-1, with unresolved D. The CDR3 spans 15 residues. CDR1 SGHRS and CDR2 YFSETQ come from the germline V gene. V lost 0 bases and J 9 bases, leaving 16 bases between the germline ends. The CDR3 DNA is TGCGCCAGCAGCTTGGCCGGCGGAGAGACGGGTGAGCAGTTCTTC. It is translated as CASSLAGGETGEQFF.

The chain uses TRBV11-3 and TRBJ2-2; the match to TRBD2 covers 10 bases. The junction had 4 bases not matched to a gene; V was cut back by 5 bases and J by 1 base. CDR1 is SGHNT, CDR2 YENEEA, per germline. The CDR3 extends over 16 amino acids. The CDR3 loop is CASSQRTSGNTGELFF. The CDR3 coding sequence is TGTGCCAGCAGCCAAAGGACTAGCGGGAACACCGGGGAGCTGTTTTTT.

The chain carries TRBV28 and TRBJ2-7; 13 positions agree with TRBD2. The CDR3 loop spans 15 amino acids. Germline V lookup: CDR1 MDHEN, CDR2 SYDVKM. Germline trimming cut 5 bases from V and 2 bases from J; bases unmatched to any gene: 3. CDR3 nucleotides: TGTGCCAGCAGTATAGGGACTAGCGGGACCTACGAGCAGTACTTC. Encoded protein: CASSIGTSGTYEQYF.

The chain recombines TRBV2 with TRBJ2-5; 11 nucleotides match TRBD2. The ends lost 0 bases at V and 1 base at J; junction bases unmatched: 4. Germline CDR1 is SNHLY and CDR2 is FYNNEI. The CDR3 has 17 residues. As DNA, the CDR3 is TGTGCCAGCAGTGAAGCGACTAGCGGGAACATCCAAGAGACCCAGTACTTC. It encodes CASSEATSGNIQETQYF.

The V and J genes are TRBV28 and TRBJ2-5; 7 bases line up with TRBD2. The CDR3 spans 15 residues. Trimming took 11 bases from V and 2 from J; bases not matched to a gene: 14. Germline values: CDR1 MDHEN, CDR2 SYDVKM. The CDR3 protein is CARPTSLGGQETQYF. CDR3 DNA: TGTGCCCGCCCGACTAGCCTGGGGGGGCAAGAGACCCAGTACTTC.

This chain uses TRBV3-1 (or the pseudogene TRBV3-2) with TRBJ2-7, with a tentative D call TRBD1 (6 bases). V was cut by 2 bases and J by 4 bases, with 18 bases left in between. There are 16 residues in the CDR3. Germline V gene data show CDR1 as LGHDT and CDR2 as YNNKEL (reference sequence). The CDR3 DNA follows: TGTGCCAGCAGCCAAAGCGAATGGGACACAGGTTACGAGCAGTACTTC. It encodes CASSQSEWDTGYEQYF.

V and J are TRBV24-1 and TRBJ2-1, with a tentative D call TRBD2 (6 bases). CDR3 size: 16 residues. V shed 3 bases and J shed 1 base, with 12 bases lying between them. Germline assignment: CDR1 KGHDR and CDR2 SFDVKD. CDR3 sequence: CATSDPPGASYNEQFF. CDR3 in DNA: TGTGCCACCAGTGATCCCCCGGGAGCATCCTACAATGAGCAGTTCTTC.

The genes are TRBV5-4 and TRBJ2-1; 8 bases line up with TRBD2. The CDR3 totals 14 residues. J gave up 5 bases and V 2 bases, and 3 bases lay outside the gene matches. From germline, CDR1 is SGHNT and CDR2 YYREEE (reference sequence). The CDR3 DNA reads as TGTGCCAGCAGCTTTGGGACTAGTCACAATGAGCAGTTCTTC. It specifies CASSFGTSHNEQFF. Combining the CDR3 with reference TRBV5-4 and TRBJ2-1 gives the whole variable domain ETGVTQSPTHLIKTRGQQVTLRCSSQSGHNTVSWYQQALGQGPQFIFQYYREEENGRGNFPPRFSGLQFPNYSSELNVNALELDDSALYLCASSFGTSHNEQFFGPGTRLTVL.

This sequence joins TRBV30 and TRBJ2-5; TRBD1 agrees at 10 bases. V dropped 2 bases and J dropped 2; count of bases not matched to a gene: 8. The germline V gene encodes CDR1 GTSNPN and CDR2 SVGIG (reference sequence). This CDR3 is 16 amino acids long. The DNA for the CDR3 is TGTGCCTGGAGTAGCGGCGACAGGGGGCCTCAAGAGACCCAGTACTTC. It translates to CAWSSGDRGPQETQYF.

V is TRBV29-1 and J is TRBJ1-3, with 8 bases identical to TRBD1. Unmatched junction bases numbered 5, after V lost 4 bases and J lost 0 bases. CDR1 and CDR2 from the germline V gene are SQVTM and ANQGSEA. The CDR3 is 15 amino acids. The CDR3 DNA follows: TGCAGCGTTGGCCCGGGACAGGACTCTGGAAACACCATATATTTT. Its protein product is CSVGPGQDSGNTIYF.

The chain carries TRBV19 and TRBJ2-4; TRBD2 might be the D (5 bases). Between the trimmed V and J ends, which lost 4 bases and 8 bases, there was a span of 24 bases. Germline V CDR1 and CDR2: LNHDA, SQIVND (reference sequence). CDR3 length: 17 residues. The CDR3 nucleotides are TGTGCCAGTAGTACGACCCTATTACCAGCGGCCGTGGACATTCAGTACTTC. It translates to CASSTTLLPAAVDIQYF. The full variable domain, rest sourced from reference TRBV19 and TRBJ2-4, is DGGITQSPKYLFRKEGQNVTLSCEQNLNHDAMYWYRQDPGQGLRLIYYSQIVNDFQKGDIAEGYSVSREKKESFPLTVTSAQKNPTAFYLCASSTTLLPAAVDIQYFGAGTRLSVL.

The gene calls are TRBV2 and TRBJ2-2; D may be TRBD2 (5 bases). Germline V gene sequence: CDR1 SNHLY, CDR2 FYNNEI. The V and J ends lost 4 bases and 5 bases respectively, with 14 bases between them. The CDR3 contains 15 residues. CDR3 nucleotide sequence: TGTGCCAGCAGTGTCGACTACACGGGGACCGGGGAGCTGTTTTTT. This translates into CASSVDYTGTGELFF.

The V gene is TRBV9, the J gene TRBJ1-2, with 7 bases identical to TRBD1. The CDR3 covers 15 residues. The germline V gene encodes CDR1 SGDLS and CDR2 YYNGEE. V was clipped by 3 bases and J by 3 bases; unmatched bases: 8. CDR3 amino acids: CASSAGYRGDYGYTF. The CDR3 DNA sequence: TGTGCCAGCAGCGCCGGATACAGGGGAGACTATGGCTACACCTTC.

CDR3 sequence (DNA): TGTGCCAGCAGCTTAGACGTATCCTTCAACACTGAAGCTTTCTTT. This codes for CASSLDVSFNTEAFF. The rearrangement links TRBV11-2 to TRBJ1-1; D is unclear. The CDR3 has 15 residues. The germline gives CDR1 SGHAT, CDR2 FQNNGV. Trimming took off 0 bases at V and 2 bases at J, with 10 bases between the two ends.

This chain uses TRBV6-6 with TRBJ2-7, with D unresolved. The germline CDR1 and CDR2 sequences are MNHNY and SVGAGI (reference sequence). There are 13 residues in the CDR3. The V end was cut by 2 bases, the J end by 6 bases, with 11 bases between. CDR3 in amino acids: CASSYLLVLEQYF. The CDR3 DNA reads TGTGCCAGCAGTTACCTACTTGTGCTCGAGCAGTACTTC.

The J gene is TRBJ2-3, the V gene TRBV9; 7 bases line up with TRBD1. The germline CDR1 and CDR2 sequences are SGDLS and YYNGEE. Trimming at V came to 1 base and at J to 3 bases, leaving 11 bases not matched to a gene. This CDR3 spans 17 amino acids. The CDR3 loop reads CASSVQIGGANTDTQYF. In nucleotides, the CDR3 is TGTGCCAGCAGCGTACAGATAGGGGGCGCGAATACAGATACGCAGTATTTT.

The V and J genes are TRBV11-3 and TRBJ2-2; TRBD2 aligns across 7 bases. The CDR3 has 13 amino acids. Germline V gene lookup returns CDR1 SGHNT and CDR2 YENEEA. V dropped 5 bases and J dropped 5; count of bases not matched to a gene: 2. CDR3 amino acids: CASSPGGTGELFF. In nucleotides, the CDR3 is TGTGCCAGCAGCCCCGGGGGGACCGGGGAGCTGTTTTTT. The whole variable domain, remainder taken from reference TRBV11-3 and TRBJ2-2, is EAGVVQSPRYKIIEKKQPVAFWCNPISGHNTLYWYLQNLGQGPELLIRYENEEAVDDSQLPKDRFSAERLKGVDSTLKIQPAELGDSAVYLCASSPGGTGELFFGEGSRLTVL.

This sequence joins TRBV5-1 and TRBJ2-3, with 8 bases matching TRBD1. The CDR3 consists of 15 residues. Germline V CDR1 and CDR2: SGHRS, YFSETQ. V lost 1 base to trimming and J lost 4 bases; unmatched junction nucleotides: 5. The DNA for the CDR3 is TGCGCCAGCAGCTTGACAGGGGGTTTGGCAGATACGCAGTATTTT. Amino acid sequence: CASSLTGGLADTQYF.

The chain uses TRBV12-5 and TRBJ2-7; TRBD1 matches 7 bases. Germline V gives CDR1 LGHNT, CDR2 FRNRAP. CDR3 size: 14 residues. With 7 bases clipped from V and 1 base from J, the junction kept 7 bases outside the gene matches. CDR3 amino acids: CASVGGAPSYEQYF. CDR3 DNA: TGTGCTAGTGTAGGGGGCGCGCCTTCCTACGAGCAGTACTTC.

V usage is TRBV7-8 and J usage is TRBJ2-2; 11 bases agree with TRBD1. The junction had 11 bases not matched to a gene; V was cut back by 5 bases and J by 6 bases. This CDR3 is 17 amino acids long. Germline V lookup: CDR1 SGHVS, CDR2 FQNEAQ. The CDR3 is CASSTHAGQGVPGELFF. DNA of the CDR3: TGTGCCAGCAGCACTCACGCGGGACAGGGGGTCCCCGGGGAGCTGTTTTTT.

The chain combines TRBV19 with TRBJ1-2, with a possible D match to TRBD1 (5 bases). Trimming removed 5 bases from V and 4 bases from J, with 14 bases in between. CDR3 length: 14 residues. CDR1 is LNHDA, CDR2 SQIVND, per germline (reference sequence). The CDR3 spells CASSGQGYGYGYTF. CDR3 in DNA: TGTGCCAGTAGTGGCCAGGGCTATGGCTATGGCTACACCTTC.

The chain links TRBV19 to TRBJ1-1; D ambiguous. This CDR3 has 13 amino acids. The germline V and J ends were trimmed by 3 bases and 1 base, with 6 bases remaining between them. Germline CDR1 and CDR2: LNHDA and SQIVND (reference sequence). CDR3 sequence (DNA): TGTGCCAGTAGTATTAGTGAGAACACTGAAGCTTTCTTT. It translates to CASSISENTEAFF.

The chain joins TRBV30 to TRBJ2-1; 16 nucleotides agree with TRBD2. The germline gives CDR1 GTSNPN, CDR2 SVGIG (reference sequence). With 2 bases clipped from V and 3 bases from J, the junction kept 10 bases outside the gene matches. This CDR3 spans 19 amino acids. CDR3 sequence reads: CAWSSGTSGRGGHYNEQFF. DNA of the CDR3: TGTGCCTGGAGTTCCGGGACTAGCGGGAGGGGCGGTCACTACAATGAGCAGTTCTTC.

The sample holds one count of this clone. The V call is TRBV7-2, the J call TRBJ2-3; 14 bases are shared with TRBD2. Germline-derived CDR1 and CDR2 are SGHTA and FQGNSA. V was pared by 5 bases and J by 1 base, with 5 bases of the junction left unmatched. The CDR3 has 17 amino acids. As DNA, the CDR3 is TGTGCCAGCAGCGCCAGACTAGCGGGAGGGCGCACAGATACGCAGTATTTT. It yields the protein CASSARLAGGRTDTQYF.

This clone has just one count. The gene calls are TRBV30 and TRBJ1-4; no reliable D call. CDR3 length: 14 amino acids. Germline CDR1 GTSNPN, CDR2 SVGIG (reference sequence). V lost 1 base and J 3 bases, leaving 9 bases between the germline ends. As DNA, the CDR3 is TGTGCCTGGAGTGCTGGGAGGCCTAATGAAAAACTGTTTTTT. Residues: CAWSAGRPNEKLFF.